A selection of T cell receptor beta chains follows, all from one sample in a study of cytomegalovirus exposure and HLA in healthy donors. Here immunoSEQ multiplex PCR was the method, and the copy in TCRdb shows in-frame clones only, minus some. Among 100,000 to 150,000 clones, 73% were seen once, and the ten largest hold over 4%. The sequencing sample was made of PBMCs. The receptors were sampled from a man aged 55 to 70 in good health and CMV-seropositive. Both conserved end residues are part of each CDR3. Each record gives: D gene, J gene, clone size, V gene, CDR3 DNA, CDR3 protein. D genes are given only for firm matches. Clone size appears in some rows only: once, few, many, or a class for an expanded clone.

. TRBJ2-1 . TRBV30 TGTGCCTGGAGCGACATGGGTTATCGCAATGAGCAGTTCTTC CAWSDMGYRNEQFF
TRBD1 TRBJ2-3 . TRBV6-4 TGTGCCAGCAGTAGGGACAGGGGATCTGATACGCAGTATTTT CASSRDRGSDTQYF
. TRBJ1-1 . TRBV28 TGTGCCAGCAGTTTCCCATCCCGGCGGAATGAAGCTTTCTTT CASSFPSRRNEAFF
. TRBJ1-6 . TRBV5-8 TGTGCCAGCAGCTTGGATGGAGGGTACAATTCACCCCTCCACTTT CASSLDGGYNSPLHF
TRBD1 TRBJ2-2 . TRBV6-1 TGTGCCAGCACTGGGAGACAGGGGGACACCGGGGAGCTGTTTTTT CASTGRQGDTGELFF
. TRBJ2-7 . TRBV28 TGTGCCAGCAGTTCGGAGCGTTTAGGTCCCCACTACGAGCAGTACTTC CASSSERLGPHYEQYF
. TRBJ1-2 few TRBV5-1 TGCGCCAGCAGCTTGCAGGCAGGGTCTGGCTACACCTTC CASSLQAGSGYTF
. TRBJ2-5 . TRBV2 TGTGCCAGCATTTACTCAGAGACCCAGTACTTC CASIYSETQYF
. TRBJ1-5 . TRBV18 TGTGCCAGCTCACGGAGCGGTACCAATCAGCCCCAGCATTTT CASSRSGTNQPQHF
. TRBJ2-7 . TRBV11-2 TGTGCCAGCAGCCGTATCATTCGGGGTGAGCAGTACTTC CASSRIIRGEQYF